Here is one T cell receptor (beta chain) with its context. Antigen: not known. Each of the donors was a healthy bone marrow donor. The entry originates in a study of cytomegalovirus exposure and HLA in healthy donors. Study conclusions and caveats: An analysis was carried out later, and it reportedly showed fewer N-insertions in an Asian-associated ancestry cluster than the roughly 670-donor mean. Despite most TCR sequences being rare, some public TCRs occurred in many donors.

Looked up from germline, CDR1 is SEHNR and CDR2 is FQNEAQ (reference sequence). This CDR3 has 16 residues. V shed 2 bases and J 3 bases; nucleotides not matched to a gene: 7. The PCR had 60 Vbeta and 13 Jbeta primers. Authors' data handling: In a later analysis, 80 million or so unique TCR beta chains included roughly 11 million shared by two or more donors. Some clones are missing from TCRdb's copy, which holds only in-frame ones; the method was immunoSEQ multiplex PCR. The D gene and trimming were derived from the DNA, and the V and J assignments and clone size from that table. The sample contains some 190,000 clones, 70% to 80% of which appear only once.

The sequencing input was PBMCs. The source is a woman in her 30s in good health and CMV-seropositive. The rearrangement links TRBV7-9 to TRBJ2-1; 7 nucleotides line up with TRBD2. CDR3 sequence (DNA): TGTGCCAGCAGCTTAAGCCTAGCGGCTCTCTACAATGAGCAGTTCTTC. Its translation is CASSLSLAALYNEQFF.